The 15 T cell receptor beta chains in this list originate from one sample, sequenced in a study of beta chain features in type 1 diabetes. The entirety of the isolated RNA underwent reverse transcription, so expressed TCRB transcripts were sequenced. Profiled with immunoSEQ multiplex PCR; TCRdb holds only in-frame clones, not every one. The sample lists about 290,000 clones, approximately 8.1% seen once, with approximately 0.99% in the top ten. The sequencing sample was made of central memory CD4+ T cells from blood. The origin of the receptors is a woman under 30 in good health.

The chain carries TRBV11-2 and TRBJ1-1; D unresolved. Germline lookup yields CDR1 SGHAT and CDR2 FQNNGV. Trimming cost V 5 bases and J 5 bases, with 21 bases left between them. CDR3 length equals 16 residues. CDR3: CASSLFRSSRGTEAFF. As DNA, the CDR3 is TGTGCCAGCAGCCTATTTAGATCCTCCCGTGGTACTGAAGCTTTCTTT.

The DNA of the CDR3 is TGTGCCAGCACTCCAGGACAGGGTAGGCGCTACACCTTC. Translated: CASTPGQGRRYTF. V usage is TRBV6-1 and J usage is TRBJ1-2; 8 nucleotides align to TRBD1. This CDR3 contains 13 residues. With 7 bases clipped from V and 9 bases from J, the junction kept 10 bases outside the gene matches. From germline, CDR1 is MNHNS and CDR2 SASEGT.

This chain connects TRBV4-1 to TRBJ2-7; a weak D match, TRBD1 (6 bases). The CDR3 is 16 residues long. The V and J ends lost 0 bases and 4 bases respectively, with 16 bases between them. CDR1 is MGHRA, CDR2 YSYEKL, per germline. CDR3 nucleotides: TGCGCCAGCAGCCAAGATGCTGGTAGGGGGTCGTACGAGCAGTACTTC. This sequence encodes CASSQDAGRGSYEQYF.

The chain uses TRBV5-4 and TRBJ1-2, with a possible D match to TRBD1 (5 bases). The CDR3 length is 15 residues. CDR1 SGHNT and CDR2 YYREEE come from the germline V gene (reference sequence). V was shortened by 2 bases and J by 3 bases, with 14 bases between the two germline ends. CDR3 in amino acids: CASSFRDRPYYGYTF. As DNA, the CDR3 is TGTGCCAGCAGCTTCCGGGACCGCCCTTACTATGGCTACACCTTC.

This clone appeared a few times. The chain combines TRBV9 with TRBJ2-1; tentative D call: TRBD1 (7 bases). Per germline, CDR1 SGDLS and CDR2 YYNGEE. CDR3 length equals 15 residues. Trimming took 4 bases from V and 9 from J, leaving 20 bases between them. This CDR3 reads CASSPWGQGGVEQFF. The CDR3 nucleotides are TGTGCCAGCAGCCCGTGGGGGCAGGGGGGCGTTGAGCAGTTCTTC.

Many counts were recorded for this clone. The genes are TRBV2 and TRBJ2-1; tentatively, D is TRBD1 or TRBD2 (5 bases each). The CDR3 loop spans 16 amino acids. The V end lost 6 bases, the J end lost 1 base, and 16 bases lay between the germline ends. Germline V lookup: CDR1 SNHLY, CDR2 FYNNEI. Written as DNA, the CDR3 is TGTGCCAGCAGCGCAGGGTTCGGGGCGTCCTACAATGAGCAGTTCTTC. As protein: CASSAGFGASYNEQFF.

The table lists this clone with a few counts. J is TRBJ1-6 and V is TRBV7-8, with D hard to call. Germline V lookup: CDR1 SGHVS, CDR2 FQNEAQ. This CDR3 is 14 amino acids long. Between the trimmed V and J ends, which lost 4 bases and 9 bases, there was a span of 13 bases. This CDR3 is CASSSPGGGSPLHF. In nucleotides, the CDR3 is TGTGCCAGCAGCTCACCGGGCGGTGGTTCACCCCTCCACTTT. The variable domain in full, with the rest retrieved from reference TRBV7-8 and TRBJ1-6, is GAGVSQSPRYKVAKRGQDVALRCDPISGHVSLFWYQQALGQGPEFLTYFQNEAQLDKSGLPSDRFFAERPEGSVSTLKIQRTQQEDSAVYLCASSSPGGGSPLHFGNGTRLTVT.

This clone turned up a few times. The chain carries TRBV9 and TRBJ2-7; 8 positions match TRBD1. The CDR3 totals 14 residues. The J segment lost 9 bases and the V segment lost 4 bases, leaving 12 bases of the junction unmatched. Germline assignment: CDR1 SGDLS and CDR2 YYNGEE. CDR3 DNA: TGTGCCAGCAGCCTTACGGGACAGGCTGCTGGGCAGTACTTC. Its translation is CASSLTGQAAGQYF.

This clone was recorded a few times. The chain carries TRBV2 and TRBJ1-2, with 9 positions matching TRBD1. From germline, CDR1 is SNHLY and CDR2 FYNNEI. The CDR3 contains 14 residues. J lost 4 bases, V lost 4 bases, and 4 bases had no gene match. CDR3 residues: CASSGRTGAYGYTF. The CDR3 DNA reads TGTGCCAGCAGTGGACGGACAGGGGCCTATGGCTACACCTTC.

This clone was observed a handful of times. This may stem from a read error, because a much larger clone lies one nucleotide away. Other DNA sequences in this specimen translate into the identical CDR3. CDR3 bases: TGTGCCAGCAGCACCCGACAGGGCTACGAGCAGTACGTC. Amino acid sequence: CASSTRQGYEQYV. V gene TRBV11-1 combines with J gene TRBJ2-7, with 7 nucleotides matching TRBD1. V lost 5 bases, J lost 3 bases, and 4 bases stayed unmatched. There are 13 residues in the CDR3. Germline assignment: CDR1 SGHAT and CDR2 FQDESV (reference sequence).

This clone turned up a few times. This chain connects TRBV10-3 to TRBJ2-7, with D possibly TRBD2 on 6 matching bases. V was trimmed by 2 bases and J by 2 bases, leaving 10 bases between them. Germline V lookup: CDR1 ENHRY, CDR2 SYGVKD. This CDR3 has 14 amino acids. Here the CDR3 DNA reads TGTGCCATCAGTGAGGAGGGAGGAGCCTACGAGCAGTACTTC. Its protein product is CAISEEGGAYEQYF.

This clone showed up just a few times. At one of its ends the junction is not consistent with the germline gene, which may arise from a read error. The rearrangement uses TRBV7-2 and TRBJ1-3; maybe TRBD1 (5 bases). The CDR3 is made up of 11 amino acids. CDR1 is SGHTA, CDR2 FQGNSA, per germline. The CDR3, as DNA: TGTGCCAGCAGCTTAATGGGACCCAGCCATTTT. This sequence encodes CASSLMGPSHF.

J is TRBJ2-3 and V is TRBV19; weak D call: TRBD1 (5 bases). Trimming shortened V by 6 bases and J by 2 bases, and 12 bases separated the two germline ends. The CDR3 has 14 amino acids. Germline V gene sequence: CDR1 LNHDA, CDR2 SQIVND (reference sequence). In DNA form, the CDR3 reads TGTGCCAGTAGGCTGGCCAGGGACACAGATACGCAGTATTTT. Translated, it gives CASRLARDTDTQYF.

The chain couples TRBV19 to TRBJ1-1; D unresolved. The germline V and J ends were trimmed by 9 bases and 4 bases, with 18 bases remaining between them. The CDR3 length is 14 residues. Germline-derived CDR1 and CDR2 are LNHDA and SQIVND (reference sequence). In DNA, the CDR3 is TGTGCCAGCAGTGACACCTCTGCGAGCACTGAAGCTTTCTTT. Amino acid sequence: CASSDTSASTEAFF.

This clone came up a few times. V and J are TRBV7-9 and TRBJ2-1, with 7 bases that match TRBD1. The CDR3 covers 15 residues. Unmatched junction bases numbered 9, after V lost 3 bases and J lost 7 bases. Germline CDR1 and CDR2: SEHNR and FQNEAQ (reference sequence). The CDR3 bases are TGTGCCAGCAGCTTTACGACAGGGATCTTGAATGAGCAGTTCTTC. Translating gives CASSFTTGILNEQFF. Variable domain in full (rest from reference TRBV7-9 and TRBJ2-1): DTGVSQNPRHKITKRGQNVTFRCDPISEHNRLYWYRQTLGQGPEFLTYFQNEAQLEKSRLLSDRFSAERPKGSFSTLEIQRTEQGDSAMYLCASSFTTGILNEQFFGPGTRLTVL.